Listed below are T cell receptor beta chains from one sample, sequenced in a study of T cell responses to AZD1222 COVID-19 vaccine. Sequencing used immunoSEQ multiplex PCR; TCRdb keeps in-frame clones, though not all of them. The sample has around 130,000 clones; roughly 87% are singletons. The sequences come from peripheral blood, collected 28 days after the second AZD1222 dose. Source of these receptors: an adult who received the AZD1222 COVID-19 vaccine. CDR3s include the opening cysteine and the closing phenylalanine or tryptophan. Fields, in order: D gene, clone size, J gene, V gene, CDR3 DNA, CDR3 protein. A D gene is named only where the DNA matches it firmly. Clone size is stated in some rows and not others, as once, few, many or a class when expanded.

- - TRBJ2-3 TRBV30 TGTGCCTGGAGTGTACTGGGGCAAGATACGCAGTATTTT CAWSVLGQDTQYF
TRBD2 - TRBJ2-3 TRBV2 TGTGCCAGCAGTAATAGCGGGAGTTCAGATACGCAGTATTTT CASSNSGSSDTQYF
- - TRBJ2-1 TRBV19 TGTGCCAGTAGTATACTTGCGGGGGCTTCCTACAATGAGCAGTTCTTC CASSILAGASYNEQFF
- few TRBJ1-3 TRBV13 TGTGCCAGCAGCGTCTTACAAGGAAACACCATATATTTT CASSVLQGNTIYF
- - TRBJ1-4 TRBV12-1 TGTGCCAGCAGCACCCTGGGGACACTCAACGTGGGGAGGACCCATGAAAAACTGTTTTTT CASSTLGTLNVGRTHEKLFF
- - TRBJ1-1 TRBV5-1 TGCGCCAGCAGCACGGTCGACGGCACTGAAGCTTTCTTT CASSTVDGTEAFF
- - TRBJ1-4 TRBV6-6 TGTGCCAGCAGACAAGCGGGGGCTTCAACTAATGAAAAACTGTTTTTT CASRQAGASTNEKLFF
- - TRBJ1-3 TRBV28 TGTGCCAGCGGGGGGGACGTCTCTGGAAACACCATATATTTT CASGGDVSGNTIYF
- - TRBJ2-7 TRBV14 TGTGCCAGCAGCCAAGATTGGACCCCCTACGAGCAGTACTTC CASSQDWTPYEQYF
- once TRBJ1-5 TRBV6-5 TGTGCCAGCAGTTACTCGATAGGAAACCAGCCCCAGCATTTT CASSYSIGNQPQHF
TRBD1 - TRBJ1-1 TRBV28 TGTGCCAGCAGTTTACTAGGACAGGGGGCTTCCACTGAAGCTTTCTTT CASSLLGQGASTEAFF
- - TRBJ1-3 TRBV19 TGTGCCAGTAGGCCGGAGTTCTCTGGAAACACCATATATTTT CASRPEFSGNTIYF
- - TRBJ2-7 TRBV30 TGTGCCTGGCGGGGGACAGCTACCTACGAGCAGTACTTC CAWRGTATYEQYF
- - TRBJ2-1 TRBV11-2 TGTGCCAGCAGCTCAGGGGTCTCCTACAATGAGCAGTTCTTC CASSSGVSYNEQFF
- - TRBJ1-2 TRBV12-3/TRBV12-4 TGTGCCAGCAGTGTGGGCAGGGACTATGGCTACACCTTC CASSVGRDYGYTF
TRBD1 once TRBJ1-2 TRBV10-3 TGTGCCATCAGTGAGAGGACAGGGATGTCCTATGGCTACACCTTC CAISERTGMSYGYTF
- few TRBJ2-1 TRBV11-1 TGTGCCAGCAGCTTAGGTCGGGTGTACAATGAGCAGTTCTTC CASSLGRVYNEQFF
TRBD1 - TRBJ1-1 TRBV3-1/TRBV3-2 TGTGCCAGCAGCCATAAACAGGGGGTAGGCACTGAAGCTTTCTTT CASSHKQGVGTEAFF
TRBD1 - TRBJ1-2 TRBV7-2 TGTGCCAGCAGCCCTGGACAGGCCTATGGCTACACCTTC CASSPGQAYGYTF
TRBD2 - TRBJ2-7 TRBV7-9 TGTGCCAGCAGCTTCTTAAGGGGAGGGACCCCCGACTACGAGCAGTACTTC CASSFLRGGTPDYEQYF
- - TRBJ1-2 TRBV19 TGTGCCAGTAGAATGGGTCGCGGGGGCGATGGCTACACCTTC CASRMGRGGDGYTF
TRBD2 - TRBJ2-1 TRBV7-2 TGTGCCAGCAGCGCTAGCGGAAGCTCCTACAATGAGCAGTTCTTC CASSASGSSYNEQFF
- - TRBJ2-3 TRBV4-1 TGCGCCAGCAGCCAAGATGTAGCAGCGCCCCGGTCAGATACGCAGTATTTT CASSQDVAAPRSDTQYF
TRBD1 - TRBJ1-5 TRBV28 TGTGCCAGCAGTTTAGGGACAGACAATCAGCCCCAGCATTTT CASSLGTDNQPQHF
- - TRBJ1-4 TRBV15 TGTGCCACCAGCACGGGGGCTACTAATGAAAAACTGTTTTTT CATSTGATNEKLFF
TRBD1 - TRBJ1-5 TRBV15 TGTGCCACCAGCAGGAACACAGGGGGCGACGGGCAGCCCCAGCATTTT CATSRNTGGDGQPQHF
TRBD1 - TRBJ1-5 TRBV19 TGTGCCAGTAGGCGGGACAGGGTTGGCAATCAGCCCCAGCATTTT CASRRDRVGNQPQHF
- - TRBJ2-6 TRBV2 TGTGCCAGCAGTGTTCGAACTGGGGCCAACGTCCTGACTTTC CASSVRTGANVLTF
- - TRBJ2-7 TRBV11-2 TGTGCCAGCAGCTTAGGAGCTTTCTACGAGCAGTACTTC CASSLGAFYEQYF
TRBD1 once TRBJ2-7 TRBV6-4 TGTGCCAGCAGCGACAGGGCTGACGAGCAGTACTTC CASSDRADEQYF
TRBD2 - TRBJ2-7 TRBV27 TGTGCCAGCAGTTGGTCTAGCGGGAGTGCGTACGAGCAGTACTTC CASSWSSGSAYEQYF
TRBD1 - TRBJ2-1 TRBV4-1 TGCGCCAGCAGCCAAGGACAGGGGGCGCAGACTGAGCAGTTCTTC CASSQGQGAQTEQFF
TRBD2 - TRBJ2-1 TRBV6-4 TGTGCCAGCAGTGACTCGGGGGGGAGTGGGTACAATGAGCAGTTCTTC CASSDSGGSGYNEQFF
TRBD1 - TRBJ2-7 TRBV14 TGTGCCAGCACCCGGAGGGGTAGACAGGGGACCTACGAGCAGTACTTC CASTRRGRQGTYEQYF
- - TRBJ1-6 TRBV7-2 TGTGCCAGCAGCTTCGGGATGGGGGCACAGTCACCCCTCCACTTT CASSFGMGAQSPLHF
TRBD1 - TRBJ1-6 TRBV5-6 TGTGCCAGCAGCACCCCGGGACAGTCTAATTCACCCCTCCACTTT CASSTPGQSNSPLHF
TRBD1 - TRBJ2-3 TRBV2 TGTGCCAGCGTATCGACAGGGGTTCGCACAGATACGCAGTATTTT CASVSTGVRTDTQYF
- - TRBJ2-7 TRBV16 TGTGCCAGCAGCCCCGCCTTGGGGGCGGGAGAGCAGTACTTC CASSPALGAGEQYF
TRBD1 - TRBJ1-6 TRBV3-1/TRBV3-2 TGTGCCAGCGACCGGGGACAGGGTTATAATTCACCCCTCCACTTT CASDRGQGYNSPLHF
TRBD2 - TRBJ2-7 TRBV3-1/TRBV3-2 TGTGCCAGCAGCCCGACTAGCGGGGAGTCCTACGAGCAGTACTTC CASSPTSGESYEQYF
- - TRBJ1-5 TRBV7-9 TGTGCCAGCAGCTTAGTTGGTCAGCCCCAGCATTTT CASSLVGQPQHF
- - TRBJ1-2 TRBV5-1 TGCGCCAGCAGCCCGGGCCATCAGGACTATGGCTACACCTTC CASSPGHQDYGYTF
- - TRBJ2-7 TRBV4-3 TGCGCCAGCAGCCAAACAGGATACCCCTACGAGCAGTACTTC CASSQTGYPYEQYF
- - TRBJ2-3 TRBV6-1 TGTGCCAGCAGTGAAAACCCAGGGGTCGGGGGAACAGATACGCAGTATTTT CASSENPGVGGTDTQYF
- - TRBJ1-5 TRBV2 TGTGCCAGCAGTCCAGGGGCCCTCGTAAATCAGCCCCAGCATTTT CASSPGALVNQPQHF
- - TRBJ1-2 TRBV12-3/TRBV12-4 TGTGCCAGCAGTTTATCGGGGGCGGATGGCTACACCTTC CASSLSGADGYTF
- once TRBJ2-1 TRBV19 TGTGCCAGTAGTATAAGGGGGTCTGGCAATGAGCAGTTCTTC CASSIRGSGNEQFF
- once TRBJ1-3 TRBV11-3 TGTGCCAGCAGCTTAGACGGCAGCTACGGAAACACCATATATTTT CASSLDGSYGNTIYF
TRBD1 - TRBJ1-5 TRBV2 TGTGCCAGCAGTGAAGGACAGGGCCATCAGCCCCAGCATTTT CASSEGQGHQPQHF
- - TRBJ1-2 TRBV7-9 TGTGCCAGCAGCTTACATGGGGAATCCTATGGCTACACCTTC CASSLHGESYGYTF
- once TRBJ2-5 TRBV5-6 TGTGCCAGCAGCACGGTCCGAGGAGGCTTAGAGACCCAGTACTTC CASSTVRGGLETQYF
- - TRBJ1-4 TRBV7-9 TGTGCCAGCAGCGCCGCGAGGCGCTTTAATGAAAAACTGTTTTTT CASSAARRFNEKLFF
- few TRBJ2-7 TRBV5-6 TGTGCCAGCAGCTTGGCCCCGACAGGTACCTACGAGCAGTACTTC CASSLAPTGTYEQYF
- - TRBJ2-7 TRBV5-6 TGTGCCAGCAGCTCAGGACTGTTCTACGAGCAGTACTTC CASSSGLFYEQYF